This TCR beta chain was observed in a study of control samples from healthy donors and cancer patients. Trimming removed 2 bases from V and 2 bases from J, with 8 bases in between. The germline CDR1 and CDR2 sequences are SGHRS and YFSETQ. There are 14 residues in the CDR3. TCRdb's table, derived via immunoSEQ multiplex PCR, lists solely in-frame clones and lacks some. The sample lists roughly 100,000 clones, around 89% occurring once. The receptor comes from a man aged 60 to 69 with lung cancer. This chain links TRBV5-1 with TRBJ1-3; TRBD1 is a possible D gene (5 bases). Sequenced: PBMCs. Here the CDR3 DNA reads TGCGCCAGCAGCTTACAGGCTACTGGAAACACCATATATTTT. This gives the protein CASSLQATGNTIYF. Full variable domain (rest looked up from reference TRBV5-1 and TRBJ1-3): KAGVTQTPRYLIKTRGQQVTLSCSPISGHRSVSWYQQTPGQGLQFLFEYFSETQRNKGNFPGRFSGRQFSNSRSEMNVSTLELGDSALYLCASSLQATGNTIYFGEGSWLTVV.